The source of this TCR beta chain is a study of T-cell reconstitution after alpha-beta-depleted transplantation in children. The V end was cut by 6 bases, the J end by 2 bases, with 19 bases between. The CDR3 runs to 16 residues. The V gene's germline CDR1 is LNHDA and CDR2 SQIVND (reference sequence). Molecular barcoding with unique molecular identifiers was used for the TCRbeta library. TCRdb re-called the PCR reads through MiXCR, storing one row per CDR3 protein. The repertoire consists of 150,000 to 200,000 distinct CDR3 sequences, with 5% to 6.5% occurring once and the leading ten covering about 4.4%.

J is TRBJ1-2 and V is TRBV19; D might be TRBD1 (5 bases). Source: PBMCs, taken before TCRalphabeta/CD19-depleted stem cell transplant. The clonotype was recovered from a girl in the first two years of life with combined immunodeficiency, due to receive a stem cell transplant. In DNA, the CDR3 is TGTGCCAGTAGGGATCCCGGGACCGGTAACAACTATGGCTACACCTTC. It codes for CASRDPGTGNNYGYTF. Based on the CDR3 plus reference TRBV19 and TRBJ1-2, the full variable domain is DGGITQSPKYLFRKEGQNVTLSCEQNLNHDAMYWYRQDPGQGLRLIYYSQIVNDFQKGDIAEGYSVSREKKESFPLTVTSAQKNPTAFYLCASRDPGTGNNYGYTFGSGTRLTVV.